Shown below are 14 T cell receptor beta chains from a single sample sequenced in a study of identical twins' blood T cells. Using its own MiXCR run on the 5' RACE reads, TCRdb lists one record per CDR3 protein. The table has fewer than 450,000 distinct CDR3 sequences, about 28% seen once. Sequencing used PBMCs. The receptors originated from a woman between 18 and 50 years old in good health.

This clonotype occurred a few times. The chain links TRBV6-5 to TRBJ2-7; D may be TRBD2 (6 bases). Trimming stripped 8 bases from V and 2 bases from J, with 16 bases between. Germline V lookup: CDR1 MNHEY, CDR2 SVGAGI. The CDR3 is made up of 14 amino acids. The CDR3 region has the DNA TGTGCCAGCGGACCCGGGACTTCAACCTACGAGCAGTACTTC. It specifies CASGPGTSTYEQYF.

This clonotype was picked up a small number of times. This sequence joins TRBV5-1 and TRBJ1-3; tentatively, D is TRBD1 (5 bases). This CDR3 contains 15 residues. CDR1 is SGHRS and CDR2 is YFSETQ in the germline V gene. Deletions cut 2 bases from V and 8 bases from J, with 17 bases between. The CDR3 DNA is TGCGCCAGCAGCTTCAGTCCAGGGATTGCATACACCATATATTTT. It specifies CASSFSPGIAYTIYF. Full variable domain (missing parts from reference TRBV5-1 and TRBJ1-3): KAGVTQTPRYLIKTRGQQVTLSCSPISGHRSVSWYQQTPGQGLQFLFEYFSETQRNKGNFPGRFSGRQFSNSRSEMNVSTLELGDSALYLCASSFSPGIAYTIYFGEGSWLTVV.

This clonotype was seen repeatedly, ten times or more. The J gene is TRBJ2-7, the V gene TRBV3-1; D may be TRBD2 (5 bases). CDR1 and CDR2 from the germline V gene are LGHDT and YNNKEL (reference sequence). The CDR3 sequence is 14 residues long. Trimming took 7 bases from V and 2 from J, leaving 15 bases between them. The CDR3 coding sequence is TGTGCCAGCACCCACGGAGCGGTTGCCTACGAGCAGTACTTC. Translation: CASTHGAVAYEQYF.

The chain is built from TRBV5-1 and TRBJ1-4; D perhaps matches TRBD1 (6 bases). This CDR3 has 15 amino acids. Trimming cost V 5 bases and J 8 bases, with 19 bases left between them. Germline CDR1 SGHRS, CDR2 YFSETQ. The CDR3 DNA sequence: TGCGCCAGCAGTTATGGGACAAGGGGAGACGAAAAACTGTTTTTT. Residues: CASSYGTRGDEKLFF.

This clonotype was seen a few times. The chain combines TRBV6-1 with TRBJ1-2; perhaps TRBD1 as D (6 bases). The CDR3 length is 13 residues. Trimming shortened V by 3 bases and J by 4 bases, and 9 bases separated the two germline ends. Germline V gene sequence: CDR1 MNHNS, CDR2 SASEGT. The CDR3 protein is CASSDTGFYGYTF. The CDR3 nucleotides read TGTGCCAGCAGTGATACAGGGTTCTATGGCTACACCTTC.

This chain joins TRBV11-2 and TRBJ1-1; TRBD1 might be the D (6 bases). Per the germline V gene, CDR1 is SGHAT and CDR2 is FQNNGV. The CDR3 sequence is 13 residues long. V dropped 5 bases and J dropped 7 bases, with 14 bases sitting between them. The CDR3 protein is CASSQFGQFEAFF. CDR3 nucleotides: TGTGCCAGCAGCCAGTTCGGACAGTTTGAAGCTTTCTTT.

The gene calls are TRBV27 and TRBJ1-6, with 7 positions matching TRBD1. This CDR3 is 12 amino acids long. Trimming removed 6 bases from V and 7 bases from J; junction bases left unmatched: 0. Germline lookup yields CDR1 MNHEY and CDR2 SMNVEV (reference sequence). This CDR3 reads CASRTGNSPLHF. CDR3 nucleotides: TGTGCCAGCAGGACAGGGAATTCACCCCTCCACTTT.

This clonotype appeared a few times. V and J are TRBV19 and TRBJ1-5; D gene uncertain. The germline V gene has CDR1 LNHDA and CDR2 SQIVND (reference sequence). This CDR3 is built from 13 residues. The V and J ends lost 10 bases and 2 bases respectively, with 12 bases between them. DNA for the CDR3: TGTGCCATTGCCGGTAGAGGCAATCAGCCCCAGCATTTT. Protein: CAIAGRGNQPQHF.

The chain links TRBV6-5 to TRBJ1-2; 8 nucleotides match TRBD1. Germline V gene lookup returns CDR1 MNHEY and CDR2 SVGAGI. The trim removed 6 bases at V and 10 bases at J, leaving 13 bases unmatched. The CDR3 runs 14 residues. The CDR3 here is CASSPTGGHLFYTF. As DNA, the CDR3 is TGTGCCAGCAGCCCTACAGGGGGTCACCTTTTCTACACCTTC.

This clonotype was counted between two and nine times. The chain is built from TRBV13 and TRBJ1-2; possible D gene TRBD1, 5 bases. Germline CDR1 PRHDT, CDR2 FYEKMQ (reference sequence). Trimming removed 5 bases from V and 4 bases from J, with 14 bases in between. The CDR3 has 14 residues. CDR3 bases: TGTGCCAGCAGCCCGACCGGGGGTAGCTATGGCTACACCTTC. Translated, it gives CASSPTGGSYGYTF.

This clonotype has a count of ten or more. The CDR3 here is CASSPSGANVLTF. For the CDR3, the DNA is TGTGCCAGCAGCCCTTCTGGGGCCAACGTCCTGACTTTC. The chain is built from TRBV12-3 or TRBV12-4 and TRBJ2-6; the D is unclear. Trimming took 6 bases from V and 1 from J, leaving 4 bases between them. This CDR3 contains 13 residues.

Written as DNA, the CDR3 is TGTGCCAGCAGCACCTGGGACGTTGAGACCCAGTACTTC. It codes for CASSTWDVETQYF. This sequence joins TRBV9 and TRBJ2-5; D possibly matches TRBD1 or TRBD2 (5 bases each). Germline V gives CDR1 SGDLS, CDR2 YYNGEE. Trimming pared 4 bases from V and 5 bases from J, leaving 12 bases between. This CDR3 has 13 residues. Drawing the rest from reference TRBV9 and TRBJ2-5, the complete variable domain is DSGVTQTPKHLITATGQRVTLRCSPRSGDLSVYWYQQSLDQGLQFLIQYYNGEERAKGNILERFSAQQFPDLHSELNLSSLELGDSALYFCASSTWDVETQYFGPGTRLLVL.

This clonotype turned up a few times. The rearrangement joins TRBV29-1 to TRBJ1-2; D gene unclear. V was shortened by 1 base and J by 8 bases, with 5 bases between the two germline ends. The CDR3 is 10 residues long. CDR1 SQVTM and CDR2 ANQGSEA come from the germline V gene. The CDR3 region has the DNA TGCAGCGTTGAAGTCGGAGGCTACACCTTC. It encodes CSVEVGGYTF.

The chain combines TRBV18 with TRBJ2-1, with TRBD2 matching 10 bases. CDR1 KGHSH and CDR2 LQKENI come from the germline V gene. The CDR3 contains 16 residues. The J segment lost 5 bases and the V segment lost 5 bases, leaving 9 bases of the junction unmatched. The CDR3: CASSRALAGANNEQFF. CDR3 sequence (DNA): TGTGCCAGCTCAAGAGCCCTAGCGGGGGCCAACAATGAGCAGTTCTTC.